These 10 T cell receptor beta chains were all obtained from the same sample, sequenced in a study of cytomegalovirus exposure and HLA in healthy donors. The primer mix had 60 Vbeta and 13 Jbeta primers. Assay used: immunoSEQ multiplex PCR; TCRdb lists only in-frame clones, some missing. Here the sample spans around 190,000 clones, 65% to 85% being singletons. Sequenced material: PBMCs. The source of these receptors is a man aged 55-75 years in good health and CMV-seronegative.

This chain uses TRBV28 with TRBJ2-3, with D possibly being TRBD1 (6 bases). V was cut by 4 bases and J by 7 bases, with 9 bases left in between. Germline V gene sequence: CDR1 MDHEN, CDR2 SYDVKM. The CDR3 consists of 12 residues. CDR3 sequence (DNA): TGTGCCAGCAGTTCGGGGACACATACGCAGTATTTT. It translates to CASSSGTHTQYF.

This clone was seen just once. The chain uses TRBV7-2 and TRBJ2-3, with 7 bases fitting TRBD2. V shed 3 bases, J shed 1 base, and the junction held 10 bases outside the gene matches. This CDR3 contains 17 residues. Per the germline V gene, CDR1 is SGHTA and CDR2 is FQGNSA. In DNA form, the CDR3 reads TGTGCCAGCAGCTTCATGGCGGGAGTCTCGGGCACAGATACGCAGTATTTT. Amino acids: CASSFMAGVSGTDTQYF.

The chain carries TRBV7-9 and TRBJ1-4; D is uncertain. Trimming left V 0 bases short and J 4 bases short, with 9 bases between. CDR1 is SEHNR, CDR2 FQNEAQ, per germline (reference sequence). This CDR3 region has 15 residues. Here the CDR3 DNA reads TGTGCCAGCAGCTTAGCGAGTCTGGTTAATGAAAAACTGTTTTTT. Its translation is CASSLASLVNEKLFF. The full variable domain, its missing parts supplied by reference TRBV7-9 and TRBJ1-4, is DTGVSQNPRHKITKRGQNVTFRCDPISEHNRLYWYRQTLGQGPEFLTYFQNEAQLEKSRLLSDRFSAERPKGSFSTLEIQRTEQGDSAMYLCASSLASLVNEKLFFGSGTQLSVL.

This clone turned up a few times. CDR3 protein: CASSTRTSGSSSSYEQYF. The DNA for the CDR3 is TGTGCCAGCAGTACCCGGACTAGCGGGTCATCCAGCTCCTACGAGCAGTACTTC. The gene calls are TRBV27 and TRBJ2-7, with 11 bases aligning to TRBD2. Germline V gives CDR1 MNHEY, CDR2 SMNVEV (reference sequence). This CDR3 region has 18 residues. Losses at the gene ends were 5 bases for V and 0 bases for J; bases not matched to a gene: 12.

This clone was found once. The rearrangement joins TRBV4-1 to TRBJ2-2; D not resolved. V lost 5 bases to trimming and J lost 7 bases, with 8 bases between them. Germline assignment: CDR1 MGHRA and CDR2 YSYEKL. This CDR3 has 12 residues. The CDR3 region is CASSARYGELFF. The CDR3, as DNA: TGCGCCAGCAGCGCTCGGTACGGGGAGCTGTTTTTT.

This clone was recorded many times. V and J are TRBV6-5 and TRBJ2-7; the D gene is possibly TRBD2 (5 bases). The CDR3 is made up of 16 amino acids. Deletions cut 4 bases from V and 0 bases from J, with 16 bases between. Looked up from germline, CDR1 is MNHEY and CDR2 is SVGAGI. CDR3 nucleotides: TGTGCCAGCAGTTCGTTCAGGAGGTCTATCTCCTACGAGCAGTACTTC. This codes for CASSSFRRSISYEQYF.

In nucleotides, the CDR3 is TGTGCCAGCAGTGGTCTTAGTCGAGAGACCCAGTACTTC. It translates to CASSGLSRETQYF. The chain is built from TRBV2 and TRBJ2-5; D call uncertain. V was cut by 4 bases and J by 4 bases, with 10 bases left in between. Germline values: CDR1 SNHLY, CDR2 FYNNEI. CDR3 length: 13 residues. The whole variable domain, remainder taken from reference TRBV2 and TRBJ2-5, is EPEVTQTPSHQVTQMGQEVILRCVPISNHLYFYWYRQILGQKVEFLVSFYNNEISEKSEIFDDQFSVERPDGSNFTLKIRSTKLEDSAMYFCASSGLSRETQYFGPGTRLLVL.

This CDR3 reads CASSQGGKLFF. CDR3 sequence (DNA): TGTGCCAGCAGCCAAGGGGGAAAACTGTTTTTT. The chain employs TRBV6-1 and TRBJ1-4; perhaps TRBD1 as D (6 bases). This CDR3 has 11 residues. Germline CDR1 and CDR2: MNHNS and SASEGT. The germline V and J ends were trimmed by 6 bases and 10 bases, with 9 bases remaining between them.

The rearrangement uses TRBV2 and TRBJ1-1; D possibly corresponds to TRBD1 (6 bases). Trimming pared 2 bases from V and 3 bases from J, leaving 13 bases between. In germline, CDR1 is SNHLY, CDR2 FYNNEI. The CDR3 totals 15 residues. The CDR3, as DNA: TGTGCCAGCAGTGAACAGGGGTCGAGGGACACTGAAGCTTTCTTT. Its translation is CASSEQGSRDTEAFF.

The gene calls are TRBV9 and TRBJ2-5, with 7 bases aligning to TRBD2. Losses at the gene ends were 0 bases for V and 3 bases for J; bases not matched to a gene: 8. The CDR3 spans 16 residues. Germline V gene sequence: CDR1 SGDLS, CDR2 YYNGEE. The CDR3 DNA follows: TGTGCCAGCAGCGTAGTGTCTAGCGGAACCAAAGAGACCCAGTACTTC. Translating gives CASSVVSSGTKETQYF.